The 28 T cell receptor beta chains given below trace back to one sample, sequenced in a study of T cells expressing NK-cell markers. TCRdb re-called the 5' RACE reads; every CDR3 protein appears as one record, without DNA. The repertoire table contains some 410,000 distinct CDR3 sequences. The sequenced sample consisted of blood T cells: a sorted CD56 or NKG2C T cell subset, CD4+ or CD8+ T cells, or bulk PBMC T cells (not recorded which). The source of these receptors is a woman between 18 and 70 years old in good health.

This sequence joins TRBV4-3 and TRBJ2-1; the TCRdb call, TRBD1, lacks DNA for checking. The CDR3 runs 15 residues. Germline CDR1 and CDR2: LGHNA and YSLEER. CDR3 amino acids: CASSQDRTDYNEQFF.

This chain links TRBV11-3 with TRBJ2-1; TCRdb gives TRBD2 as the D gene, but with no DNA this cannot be confirmed. The CDR3 is 16 amino acids. Germline V gene sequence: CDR1 SGHNT, CDR2 YENEEA. The CDR3 loop is CASSLGLAGEVDEQFF.

The chain links TRBV7-2 to TRBJ2-3; the D call of TRBD1 rests on TCRdb alone, since no DNA is present to check it. Germline V gene lookup returns CDR1 SGHTA and CDR2 FQGNSA. The CDR3 totals 16 residues. The CDR3 loop reads CASSPRDSLSGDTQYF.

The chain uses TRBV6-2 or TRBV6-3 and TRBJ1-5. CDR3 length: 13 amino acids. Germline values: CDR1 MNHEY, CDR2 SVGEGT. The CDR3 reads CASSLQGTQPQHF.

The J gene is TRBJ2-3, the V gene TRBV12-3 or TRBV12-4; TCRdb calls TRBD2, which cannot be checked without DNA. The CDR3 is 16 residues long. The CDR3 sequence is CASSLGRGPGTDTQYF.

The chain carries TRBV29-1 and TRBJ2-7; TCRdb reports TRBD2, a call that lacks DNA to check it against. Germline V gene data show CDR1 as SQVTM and CDR2 as ANQGSEA. The CDR3 extends over 13 amino acids. CDR3 sequence: CSVGRENTYEQYF.

CDR3 protein: CASSGEELNTEAFF. The chain combines TRBV9 with TRBJ1-1. The CDR3 has 14 amino acids. Germline assignment: CDR1 SGDLS and CDR2 YYNGEE.

The chain recombines TRBV5-1 with TRBJ1-5; TCRdb designates TRBD1, a call that cannot be tested without DNA. Germline CDR1 and CDR2: SGHRS and YFSETQ. The CDR3 has 18 amino acids. CDR3 residues: CASSLGPGGTRVNQPQHF.

The chain employs TRBV20-1 and TRBJ1-3. This CDR3 region has 13 residues. In germline, CDR1 is DFQATT, CDR2 SNEGSKA (reference sequence). The CDR3 here is CSAEGTAGNTIYF.

The V gene is TRBV15, the J gene TRBJ1-2; TCRdb calls TRBD1, which cannot be checked without DNA. Per germline, CDR1 LNHNV and CDR2 YYDKDF (reference sequence). CDR3 length equals 15 residues. The CDR3 spells CATSRGTGQTYGYTF.

V gene TRBV5-6 combines with J gene TRBJ2-7; TCRdb picks TRBD2, but there is no DNA to check that call. The CDR3 extends over 17 amino acids. Germline CDR1 and CDR2: SGHDT and YYEEEE. The CDR3 is CASSLGTSGFGAHEQYF.

This chain uses TRBV20-1 with TRBJ2-1. Looked up from germline, CDR1 is DFQATT and CDR2 is SNEGSKA (reference sequence). The CDR3 consists of 16 residues. This CDR3 is CSARDKKPSSYNEQFF.

Here the CDR3 reads CASSFTSYGYTF. J is TRBJ1-2 and V is TRBV12-3 or TRBV12-4. There are 12 residues in the CDR3.

The chain has TRBV5-5 and TRBJ1-5; with no DNA, the TCRdb D assignment of TRBD1 cannot be verified. The CDR3 is made up of 15 amino acids. The germline V gene encodes CDR1 SGHKS and CDR2 YYEKEE (reference sequence). The CDR3 loop is CASSGAGDSNQPQHF. Drawing the rest from reference TRBV5-5 and TRBJ1-5, the complete variable domain is DAGVTQSPTHLIKTRGQQVTLRCSPISGHKSVSWYQQVLGQGPQFIFQYYEKEERGRGNFPDRFSARQFPNYSSELNVNALLLGDSALYLCASSGAGDSNQPQHFGDGTRLSIL.

The chain links TRBV20-1 to TRBJ2-3. The V gene's germline CDR1 is DFQATT and CDR2 SNEGSKA (reference sequence). The CDR3 spans 15 residues. CDR3 amino acids: CSARDLRTNTDTQYF.

V gene TRBV5-1 combines with J gene TRBJ1-1. This CDR3 spans 13 amino acids. Germline lookup yields CDR1 SGHRS and CDR2 YFSETQ. The CDR3 sequence is CASRPTENTEAFF.

The chain combines TRBV7-2 with TRBJ2-7; TCRdb lists TRBD2, though no DNA is available to test this call. The CDR3 length is 15 residues. The germline gives CDR1 SGHTA, CDR2 FQGNSA. The CDR3 protein is CASTETSRSSYEQYF.

The gene calls are TRBV4-1 and TRBJ1-1; TCRdb returns TRBD1, unconfirmable since there is no DNA. The CDR3 runs 15 residues. Germline CDR1 is MGHRA and CDR2 is YSYEKL. The CDR3 is CASSQVTGGNTEAFF.

This chain uses TRBV5-1 with TRBJ1-1; TCRdb picks TRBD1, but there is no DNA to check that call. The CDR3 extends over 14 amino acids. Germline-derived CDR1 and CDR2 are SGHRS and YFSETQ. Here the CDR3 reads CASATGAGTLEAFF.

The J gene is TRBJ2-6, the V gene TRBV20-1; TCRdb names TRBD1, which stays unverified in the absence of DNA. CDR3 length equals 16 residues. Germline CDR1 DFQATT, CDR2 SNEGSKA (reference sequence). This chain's CDR3 is CSASRTAHSGANVLTF.

The genes are TRBV24-1 and TRBJ1-1; TCRdb lists TRBD1, though no DNA is available to test this call. Germline V CDR1 and CDR2: KGHDR, SFDVKD. The CDR3 runs 15 residues. The CDR3 here is CATSAGTGGNTEAFF.

This CDR3 is CATQGGPNEKLFF. V gene TRBV10-3 combines with J gene TRBJ1-4; checking the TCRdb D call of TRBD1 is not possible without DNA. Germline CDR1 ENHRY, CDR2 SYGVKD. The CDR3 has 13 amino acids.

The rearrangement uses TRBV3-1 and TRBJ2-7. CDR3 length: 11 residues. Germline V gene data show CDR1 as LGHDT and CDR2 as YNNKEL (reference sequence). CDR3 amino acids: CASSSGNEQYF.

This chain uses TRBV20-1 with TRBJ1-1. Germline V gives CDR1 DFQATT, CDR2 SNEGSKA (reference sequence). CDR3 size: 11 residues. CDR3 loop: CSAARLSEAFF.

The chain recombines TRBV6-1 with TRBJ1-1; absent DNA, TCRdb's TRBD1 call cannot be checked. The CDR3 has 15 amino acids. In germline, CDR1 is MNHNS, CDR2 SASEGT. The CDR3 reads CASSRDRGVGTEAFF.

This CDR3 is CGTIEGFGDTQYF. The chain couples TRBV20-1 to TRBJ2-3; TCRdb returns TRBD1, unconfirmable since there is no DNA. The CDR3 is made up of 13 amino acids. The germline CDR1 and CDR2 sequences are DFQATT and SNEGSKA (reference sequence).

The chain couples TRBV7-9 to TRBJ2-2. The CDR3 sequence is 14 residues long. From germline, CDR1 is SEHNR and CDR2 FQNEAQ (reference sequence). The CDR3 here is CASSHRWDTGELFF.

The rearrangement uses TRBV20-1 and TRBJ2-1; the D call of TRBD2 rests on TCRdb alone, since no DNA is present to check it. Germline V gene data show CDR1 as DFQATT and CDR2 as SNEGSKA (reference sequence). The CDR3 contains 18 residues. CDR3 residues: CSARGASPSGKAYNEQFF.